These 29 T cell receptor beta chains were all obtained from the same sample, sequenced in a study of CD8 T cells in ankylosing spondylitis. Study outcomes and limitations: The study identified a TCR beta motif of several highly homologous variants that appeared characteristic of ankylosing spondylitis blood.

The antigens these receptors bind are not known. TCRdb used MiXCR to reprocess the 5' RACE reads, holding one entry per CDR3 protein. Among 200,000 to 250,000 distinct CDR3 sequences listed, 15% to 20% were seen once. The sample was blood, either unsorted or a sorted T cell fraction (not recorded which). Receptors were obtained from a male donor with ankylosing spondylitis.

A few counts support this clonotype. This chain connects TRBV4-3 to TRBJ1-2; D call uncertain. CDR1 and CDR2 from the germline V gene are LGHNA and YSLEER. Trimming removed 0 bases from V and 4 bases from J, with 18 bases in between. CDR3 length equals 17 residues. The CDR3 is CASSQDRVVVGSYGYTF. The CDR3 DNA reads TGCGCCAGCAGCCAAGATCGGGTGGTAGTGGGCTCCTATGGCTACACCTTC.

The table lists this clonotype with a few counts. The chain couples TRBV9 to TRBJ2-1, with 13 positions matching TRBD2. Trimming took 0 bases from V and 2 from J; bases not matched to a gene: 8. The CDR3 runs to 19 residues. Germline assignment: CDR1 SGDLS and CDR2 YYNGEE. This CDR3 is CASSVDGLAGEWPYNEQFF. The CDR3 nucleotides are TGTGCCAGCAGCGTAGACGGACTAGCGGGAGAATGGCCCTACAATGAGCAGTTCTTC.

The chain links TRBV4-1 to TRBJ2-6; 9 bases are a match to TRBD1. This CDR3 region has 18 residues. J lost 0 bases, V lost 3 bases, and 6 bases had no gene match. Germline assignment: CDR1 MGHRA and CDR2 YSYEKL. The CDR3 DNA reads TGCGCCAGCAGCCATGGACAGGGGCCTGGCTCTGGGGCCAACGTCCTGACTTTC. It encodes CASSHGQGPGSGANVLTF.

The V and J genes are TRBV2 and TRBJ2-7, with 11 bases identical to TRBD2. J lost 0 bases, V lost 5 bases, and 3 bases had no gene match. Germline lookup yields CDR1 SNHLY and CDR2 FYNNEI. This CDR3 contains 15 residues. The CDR3 region has the DNA TGTGCCAGCAGTCCACTAGCGGGAGTCTCCTACGAGCAGTACTTC. It yields the protein CASSPLAGVSYEQYF.

There are many counts of this clonotype. This chain joins TRBV4-3 and TRBJ1-4; D possibly corresponds to TRBD1 (5 bases). This CDR3 has 15 residues. Germline CDR1 reads LGHNA; CDR2 reads YSLEER. Trimming took off 1 base at V and 6 bases at J, with 12 bases between the two ends. In nucleotides, the CDR3 is TGCGCCAGCAGCCAAGTTTACTTCAGGGATGAAAAACTGTTTTTT. This sequence encodes CASSQVYFRDEKLFF.

This clonotype has just a few counts. CDR3 protein: CASSQSPGGNFEGSPLHF. CDR3 bases: TGCGCCAGCAGTCAATCGCCGGGGGGAAACTTCGAGGGGTCACCCCTCCACTTT. V is TRBV23-1 and J is TRBJ1-6; tentatively, D is TRBD1 (5 bases). TRBV23-1 is identified as an open reading frame with a role that is uncertain. V gave up 0 bases and J gave up 10 bases, with 22 bases separating them. The CDR3 spans 18 residues.

A few counts support this clonotype. This chain's CDR3 is CASSLAGFSSYNEQFF. CDR3 sequence (DNA): TGTGCCAGCAGCTTGGCGGGGTTTAGCTCCTACAATGAGCAGTTCTTC. The chain links TRBV5-6 to TRBJ2-1; D may be TRBD2 (5 bases). The CDR3 has 16 amino acids. V was trimmed by 0 bases and J by 0 bases, leaving 10 bases between them. CDR1 is SGHDT and CDR2 is YYEEEE in the germline V gene.

In its sample, this clonotype was seen a few times. The chain recombines TRBV6-5 with TRBJ2-1, with D possibly being TRBD1 (5 bases). Germline assignment: CDR1 MNHEY and CDR2 SVGAGI. The CDR3 length is 13 residues. Between the trimmed V and J ends, which lost 0 bases and 11 bases, there was a span of 11 bases. The chain's CDR3 is CASSYSVGVKQFF. Written as DNA, the CDR3 is TGTGCCAGCAGTTACTCGGTAGGGGTTAAGCAGTTCTTC.

At least ten counts were recorded for this clonotype. The gene calls are TRBV28 and TRBJ1-3; no firm D call. The CDR3 loop spans 15 amino acids. Looked up from germline, CDR1 is MDHEN and CDR2 is SYDVKM. V shed 3 bases and J shed 0 bases, with 9 bases lying between them. In DNA, the CDR3 is TGTGCCAGCAGTTTTTTCGAACTCTCTGGAAACACCATATATTTT. Amino acid sequence: CASSFFELSGNTIYF. Filled out from reference TRBV28 and TRBJ1-3, the complete variable domain reads DVKVTQSSRYLVKRTGEKVFLECVQDMDHENMFWYRQDPGLGLRLIYFSYDVKMKEKGDIPEGYSVSREKKERFSLILESASTNQTSMYLCASSFFELSGNTIYFGEGSWLTVV.

The CDR3 region has the DNA TGCGCCAGCAGCCAAGGGGTTGGGGGCACTGAAGCTTTCTTT. Its translation: CASSQGVGGTEAFF. The chain uses TRBV4-1 and TRBJ1-1, with TRBD1 as a possible D gene (5 bases). Germline lookup yields CDR1 MGHRA and CDR2 YSYEKL. The CDR3 loop spans 14 amino acids. Trimming took 1 base from V and 4 from J, leaving 10 bases between them.

Here the CDR3 DNA reads TGTGCCAGCAGTGAATATAGGGCGACCTACGAGCAGTACTTC. Protein sequence: CASSEYRATYEQYF. V is TRBV2 and J is TRBJ2-7; D call uncertain. This CDR3 has 14 amino acids. V lost 2 bases and J lost 2, with 10 bases in between. CDR1 SNHLY and CDR2 FYNNEI come from the germline V gene.

This clonotype was seen a handful of times. V and J are TRBV11-3 and TRBJ2-6; 7 bases are shared with TRBD1. This CDR3 spans 15 amino acids. Trimming cost V 4 bases and J 1 base; bases outside gene matches: 1. The germline V gene encodes CDR1 SGHNT and CDR2 YENEEA. The CDR3 region is CASSYRGSGANVLTF. The CDR3 DNA follows: TGTGCCAGCAGCTACAGGGGATCTGGGGCCAACGTCCTGACTTTC.

V gene TRBV21-1 combines with J gene TRBJ2-5. TRBV21-1 is reported as a pseudogene. The CDR3 is 16 amino acids. The CDR3 DNA sequence: TGTGCCAGCAGCACTATTAAGGGTTTGGACCAAGAGACCCAGTACTTC. Translating gives CASSTIKGLDQETQYF.

This clonotype was seen a handful of times. The gene calls are TRBV20-1 and TRBJ2-7; 7 positions agree with TRBD2. The CDR3 length is 13 residues. V shed 3 bases and J 3 bases; nucleotides not matched to a gene: 5. Germline assignment: CDR1 DFQATT and CDR2 SNEGSKA (reference sequence). The CDR3 loop is CSASRRGYYEQYF. The CDR3 DNA reads TGCAGTGCTAGTCGGCGGGGGTACTACGAGCAGTACTTC.

As concerns this clonotype: At one boundary the junction diverges from the germline segment, which might be a read error. Here the CDR3 DNA reads TGTGCCCGCAGTCCAACTCGACAGGGGGCCCTGCTGAACACTGAAGCTTTCTTT. Translated, it gives CARSPTRQGALLNTEAFF. The rearrangement uses TRBV12-3 or TRBV12-4 and TRBJ1-1, with 10 nucleotides matching TRBD1. The CDR3 runs 18 residues.

In its sample, this clonotype was seen a few times. The chain couples TRBV4-1 to TRBJ2-7; 7 nucleotides line up with TRBD1. The CDR3 has 15 amino acids. V trimming: 4 bases; J trimming: 2 bases; junction bases outside the gene matches: 8. CDR1 and CDR2 from the germline V gene are MGHRA and YSYEKL. CDR3: CASSRALGTAYEQYF. Here the CDR3 DNA reads TGCGCCAGCAGCCGAGCGCTTGGGACAGCCTACGAGCAGTACTTC.

The chain carries TRBV7-3 and TRBJ2-1, with a weak D call TRBD2 (6 bases). Trimming removed 5 bases at V and 10 bases at J, with 18 bases between. The CDR3 covers 14 residues. CDR1 and CDR2 from the germline V gene are SGHTA and FQGTGA. The CDR3 DNA reads TGTGCCAGCAGCACCGGGGGTAGTGGTTGGGAGCAGTTCTTC. Translated: CASSTGGSGWEQFF.

This clonotype was found many times. The CDR3 region has the DNA TGTGCCATTGGGACTAGCGGAACGAACACCGGGGAGCTGTTTTTT. Translation gives CAIGTSGTNTGELFF. The genes are TRBV10-3 and TRBJ2-2; 11 bases are shared with TRBD2. The CDR3 loop spans 15 amino acids. CDR1 is ENHRY, CDR2 SYGVKD, per germline. The V and J ends lost 9 bases and 0 bases, in that order; junction bases with no gene match: 3.

There are a few counts of this clonotype. V gene TRBV3-1 combines with J gene TRBJ2-7; tentative D call: TRBD2 (5 bases). V lost 0 bases and J 0 bases, leaving 12 bases between the germline ends. The CDR3 is made up of 16 amino acids. Looked up from germline, CDR1 is LGHDT and CDR2 is YNNKEL (reference sequence). The chain's CDR3 is CASSQELSGPSYEQYF. CDR3 nucleotides: TGTGCCAGCAGCCAAGAACTGAGCGGACCCTCCTACGAGCAGTACTTC.

This clonotype has a handful of counts. This chain links TRBV7-9 with TRBJ2-2; 8 nucleotides line up with TRBD1. V shed 9 bases, J shed 0 bases, and the junction held 3 bases outside the gene matches. The germline V gene encodes CDR1 SEHNR and CDR2 FQNEAQ (reference sequence). The CDR3 runs 14 residues. The CDR3 bases are TGTGCCAGGACAGGGGACACGAACACCGGGGAGCTGTTTTTT. Protein product: CARTGDTNTGELFF.

There are many counts of this clonotype. This chain uses TRBV20-1 with TRBJ2-7; 9 nucleotides match TRBD2. This CDR3 has 15 residues. Losses at the gene ends were 3 bases for V and 4 bases for J; bases not matched to a gene: 10. Germline V CDR1 and CDR2: DFQATT, SNEGSKA (reference sequence). This CDR3 is CSASPPLSGGYEQYF. The CDR3 region has the DNA TGCAGTGCTAGTCCTCCGTTGAGCGGGGGGTACGAGCAGTACTTC.

This clonotype was picked up a small number of times. J is TRBJ2-3 and V is TRBV27; D not certain. Germline V gives CDR1 MNHEY, CDR2 SMNVEV (reference sequence). Between the trimmed V and J ends, which lost 5 bases and 2 bases, there was a span of 11 bases. CDR3 length equals 14 residues. CDR3 sequence reads: CASSPPLATDTQYF. The CDR3 DNA reads as TGTGCCAGCAGTCCACCGTTGGCCACAGATACGCAGTATTTT.

V usage is TRBV7-9 and J usage is TRBJ1-1; unclear D gene. Germline CDR1 and CDR2: SEHNR and FQNEAQ (reference sequence). CDR3 length: 14 residues. The V and J ends lost 5 bases and 6 bases respectively, with 16 bases between them. In DNA, the CDR3 is TGTGCCAGCAGCCCAAGCTCGCCTGACGCTGAAGCTTTCTTT. It yields the protein CASSPSSPDAEAFF.

This clonotype was detected many times. The gene calls are TRBV12-3 or TRBV12-4 and TRBJ2-5, with D maybe TRBD2 (5 bases). The CDR3 is 15 residues long. V was clipped by 3 bases and J by 3 bases, with 14 bases between them. The DNA of the CDR3 is TGTGCCAGCAGTTTGGCCCGGACTGGGAAAGAGACCCAGTACTTC. Encoded protein: CASSLARTGKETQYF.

The genes are TRBV7-9 and TRBJ2-3, with 7 bases fitting TRBD2. Looked up from germline, CDR1 is SEHNR and CDR2 is FQNEAQ (reference sequence). The CDR3 has 15 amino acids. Trimming removed 3 bases from V and 4 bases from J; junction bases left unmatched: 7. The CDR3 protein is CASSLIAGEADTQYF. CDR3 nucleotide sequence: TGTGCCAGCAGCTTGATCGCGGGAGAGGCAGATACGCAGTATTTT.

This clonotype has just a few counts. The chain combines TRBV20-1 with TRBJ2-7, with TRBD1 matching 7 bases. Per the germline V gene, CDR1 is DFQATT and CDR2 is SNEGSKA (reference sequence). The V gene end was trimmed by 2 bases and the J gene end by 3 bases; junction bases not matched to a gene: 7. The CDR3 loop spans 14 amino acids. The CDR3 DNA reads TGCAGTGCTAGAACAACAGGGGTTTTCTACGAGCAGTACTTC. Translating it yields CSARTTGVFYEQYF.

This clonotype was detected many times. V gene TRBV5-1 combines with J gene TRBJ1-6; no clear D. The CDR3 loop spans 12 amino acids. V lost 3 bases to trimming and J lost 14 bases, with 12 bases between them. Germline V gene lookup returns CDR1 SGHRS and CDR2 YFSETQ. The CDR3 coding sequence is TGCGCCAGCAGCTCAACCGGGAGCTCCCTCCACTTT. Amino acids: CASSSTGSSLHF. The variable domain in full, completed from reference TRBV5-1 and TRBJ1-6, reads KAGVTQTPRYLIKTRGQQVTLSCSPISGHRSVSWYQQTPGQGLQFLFEYFSETQRNKGNFPGRFSGRQFSNSRSEMNVSTLELGDSALYLCASSSTGSSLHFGNGTRLTVT.

The chain employs TRBV29-1 and TRBJ2-2; maybe TRBD2 (6 bases). CDR1 SQVTM and CDR2 ANQGSEA come from the germline V gene. Trimming removed 2 bases at V and 6 bases at J, with 22 bases between. The CDR3 spans 17 residues. The CDR3 DNA follows: TGCAGCGTTGAAACTACAGGCGTCCGGCCGGGGGCCGGGGAGCTGTTTTTT. Translated: CSVETTGVRPGAGELFF.

The gene calls are TRBV5-6 and TRBJ1-6; D uncertain. V lost 0 bases and J lost 10, with 8 bases in between. Looked up from germline, CDR1 is SGHDT and CDR2 is YYEEEE. CDR3 length equals 13 residues. The CDR3 DNA reads as TGTGCCAGCAGCTTGGCTTCGAACTCACCCCTCCACTTT. Translated, it gives CASSLASNSPLHF.